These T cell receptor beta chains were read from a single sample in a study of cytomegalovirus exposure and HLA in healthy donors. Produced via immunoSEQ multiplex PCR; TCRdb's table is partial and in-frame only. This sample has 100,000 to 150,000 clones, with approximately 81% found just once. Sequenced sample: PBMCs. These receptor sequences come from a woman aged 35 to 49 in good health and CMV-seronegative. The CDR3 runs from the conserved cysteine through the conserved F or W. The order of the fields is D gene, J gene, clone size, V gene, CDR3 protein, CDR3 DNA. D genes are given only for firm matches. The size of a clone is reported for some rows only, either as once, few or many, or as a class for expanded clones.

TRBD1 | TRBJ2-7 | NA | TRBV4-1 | CASSLGQGRTYEQYF | TGCGCCAGCAGCCTTGGACAGGGACGTACCTACGAGCAGTACTTC
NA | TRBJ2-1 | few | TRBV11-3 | CASSLGASGVYNEQFF | TGTGCCAGCAGCTTAGGGGCTTCCGGGGTCTACAATGAGCAGTTCTTC
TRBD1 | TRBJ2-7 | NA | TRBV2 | CASSGRIEGTGYEQYF | TGTGCCAGCAGTGGAAGAATCGAAGGGACAGGTTACGAGCAGTACTTC
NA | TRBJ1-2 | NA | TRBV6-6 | CASSPREGAYGYTF | TGTGCCAGCAGTCCCCGGGAAGGAGCCTATGGCTACACCTTC
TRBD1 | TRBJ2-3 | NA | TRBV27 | CASSFWDRGLDTQYF | TGTGCCAGCAGTTTCTGGGACAGGGGTCTAGATACGCAGTATTTT
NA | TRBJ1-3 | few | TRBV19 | CASSLRGSGNTIYF | TGTGCCAGTAGCCTAAGGGGTTCTGGAAACACCATATATTTT
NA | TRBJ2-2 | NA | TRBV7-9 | CASSGLLNTGELFF | TGTGCCAGCAGTGGACTCCTTAACACCGGGGAGCTGTTTTTT
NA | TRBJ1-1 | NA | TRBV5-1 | CASSSGPVRNTEAFF | TGCGCCAGCAGCAGCGGGCCGGTGCGGAACACTGAAGCTTTCTTT
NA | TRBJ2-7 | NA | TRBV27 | CASSFVPPGVAAYEQYF | TGTGCCAGCAGTTTCGTGCCCCCTGGAGTAGCTGCTTACGAGCAGTACTTC
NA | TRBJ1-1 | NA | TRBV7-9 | CSSSYTNTEAFF | TGTTCCAGCAGCTACACGAACACTGAAGCTTTCTTT
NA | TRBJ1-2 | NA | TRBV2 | CASKWNRAVVEGYTF | TGTGCCAGCAAGTGGAACAGGGCCGTAGTAGAGGGCTACACCTTC
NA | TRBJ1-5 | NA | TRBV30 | CAWSVSVQGRIQPQHF | TGTGCCTGGAGTGTTTCCGTACAGGGCAGGATTCAGCCCCAGCATTTT
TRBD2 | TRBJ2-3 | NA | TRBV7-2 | CASSARLAPTDTQYF | TGTGCCAGCAGCGCACGACTAGCGCCCACAGATACGCAGTATTTT
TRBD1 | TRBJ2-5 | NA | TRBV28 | CASGLPRGQQGTQYF | TGTGCCAGCGGATTACCCCGGGGACAGCAAGGGACCCAGTACTTC
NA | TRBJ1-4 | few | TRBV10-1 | CASSESKTGFNEKLFF | TGCGCCAGCAGTGAGTCGAAGACAGGATTTAATGAAAAACTGTTTTTT
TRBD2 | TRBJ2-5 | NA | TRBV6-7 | CASSYSGTSGRTLQETQYF | TGTGCCAGCAGTTACTCCGGGACTAGCGGGCGAACACTCCAAGAGACCCAGTACTTC
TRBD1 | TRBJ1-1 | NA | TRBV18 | CASSAGTGGNTEAFF | TGTGCCAGCTCAGCCGGGACAGGGGGGAACACTGAAGCTTTCTTT
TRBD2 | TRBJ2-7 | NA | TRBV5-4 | CASSLGLAGQSYEQYF | TGTGCCAGCAGCTTGGGACTAGCGGGGCAGAGTTACGAGCAGTACTTC
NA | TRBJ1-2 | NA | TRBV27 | CASSGSGGQWYNSGYTF | TGTGCCAGCAGCGGTTCCGGGGGGCAGTGGTACAATTCTGGCTACACCTTC
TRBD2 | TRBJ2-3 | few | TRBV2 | CASSQNGGARYTQYF | TGTGCCAGCAGCCAAAACGGGGGGGCCCGATATACGCAGTATTTT
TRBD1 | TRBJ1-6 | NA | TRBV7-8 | CASSRVRTGGGSYNSPLHF | TGTGCCAGCAGCCGTGTACGGACAGGGGGTGGATCCTATAATTCACCCCTCCACTTT
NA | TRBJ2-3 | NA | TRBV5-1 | CASSLGGIGDTQYF | TGCGCCAGCAGCTTGGGAGGGATCGGAGATACGCAGTATTTT
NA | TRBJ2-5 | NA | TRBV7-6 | CASSPVRQETQYF | TGTGCCAGCAGCCCCGTCAGGCAAGAGACCCAGTACTTC